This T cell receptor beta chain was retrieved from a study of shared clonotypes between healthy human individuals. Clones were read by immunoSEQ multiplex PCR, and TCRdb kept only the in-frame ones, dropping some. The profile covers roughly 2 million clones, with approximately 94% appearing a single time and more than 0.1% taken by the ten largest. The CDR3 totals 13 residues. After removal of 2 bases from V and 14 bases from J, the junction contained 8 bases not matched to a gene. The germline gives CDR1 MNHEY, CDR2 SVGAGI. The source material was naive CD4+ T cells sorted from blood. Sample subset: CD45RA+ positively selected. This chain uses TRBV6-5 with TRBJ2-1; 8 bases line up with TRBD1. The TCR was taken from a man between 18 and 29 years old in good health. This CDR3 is CASSYADRGQEFF. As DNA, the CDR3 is TGTGCCAGCAGTTACGCCGACAGGGGTCAGGAGTTCTTC.